What follows are 27 T cell receptor beta chains derived from one specimen sequenced in a study of PD-1 blockade in classical Hodgkin lymphoma. The assay was immunoSEQ multiplex PCR, and TCRdb's table has in-frame clones only and misses some. The sample includes 15,000 to 17,000 clones, 86% seen only once; the top ten take more than 0.7%. Time point meaning: newly diagnosed, previously untreated cHL patient sample. Magnetic depletion of unwanted cells isolated CD4+ T cells from thawed PBMCs. Sequencing was performed on CD4+ T cells from blood. Receptor source: a human donor with classical Hodgkin lymphoma.

This clone was seen a few times. V and J are TRBV7-2 and TRBJ2-7; D could derive from TRBD1 or TRBD2 (5 bases each). V shed 10 bases and J shed 3 bases, with 22 bases lying between them. The CDR3 is made up of 15 amino acids. Germline lookup yields CDR1 SGHTA and CDR2 FQGNSA. The CDR3 coding sequence is TGTGCCACCCAACTAGGGGCTAGTCGGAGCTACGAGCAGTACTTC. Amino acids: CATQLGASRSYEQYF.

A word on this clone: The DNA is omitted, as the CDR3 cannot be located on it reliably, and the CDR3 follows TCRdb's listing. This rearrangement joins TRBV21-1 to TRBJ1-1; TRBD1 reflects the table's D call only, with no check against the DNA. TRBV21-1 is a pseudogene locus. The CDR3 is 18 amino acids long, termini counted. CDR3 in amino acids: CASSKALWWGQGALAAFF.

The rearrangement links TRBV4-1 to TRBJ2-7; 10 positions agree with TRBD1. The CDR3 runs 16 residues. The J segment lost 4 bases and the V segment lost 4 bases, leaving 10 bases of the junction unmatched. Looked up from germline, CDR1 is MGHRA and CDR2 is YSYEKL. CDR3 in amino acids: CASSPGGTGVIYEQYF. The DNA of the CDR3 is TGCGCCAGCAGCCCCGGGGGGACAGGGGTTATTTACGAGCAGTACTTC.

The V gene is TRBV7-2, the J gene TRBJ2-3; tentatively, D is TRBD1 or TRBD2 (5 bases each). Trimming left V 1 base short and J 9 bases short, with 11 bases between. The V gene's germline CDR1 is SGHTA and CDR2 FQGNSA. This CDR3 contains 13 residues. The CDR3 here is CASSLGGASTQYF. For the CDR3, the DNA is TGTGCCAGCAGCTTAGGAGGGGCGTCCACGCAGTATTTT. Drawing the rest from reference TRBV7-2 and TRBJ2-3, the complete variable domain is GAGVSQSPSNKVTEKGKDVELRCDPISGHTALYWYRQSLGQGLEFLIYFQGNSAPDKSGLPSDRFSAERTGGSVSTLTIQRTQQEDSAVYLCASSLGGASTQYFGPGTRLTVL.

This clone was picked up one time. CDR3 coding DNA: TGTGCCAGCAGTGGGCACCGGCGGCCCCAGCATTTT. It translates to CASSGHRRPQHF. The gene calls are TRBV28 and TRBJ1-5; D unclear. The CDR3 totals 12 residues. Germline V gene lookup returns CDR1 MDHEN and CDR2 SYDVKM. V was trimmed by 5 bases and J by 9 bases, leaving 11 bases between them.

The chain recombines TRBV19 with TRBJ1-5; D ambiguous. The CDR3 runs 15 residues. Germline V CDR1 and CDR2: LNHDA, SQIVND (reference sequence). The germline V and J ends were trimmed by 6 bases and 0 bases, with 12 bases remaining between them. The CDR3 DNA reads TGTGCCAGTAGCCTACAAGCCAATAGCAATCAGCCCCAGCATTTT. It specifies CASSLQANSNQPQHF.

This chain uses TRBV29-1 with TRBJ2-5, with D unresolved. Trimming cost V 7 bases and J 9 bases, with 27 bases left between them. The CDR3 runs to 15 residues. The germline CDR1 and CDR2 sequences are SQVTM and ANQGSEA. CDR3: CSADLAGAQRSSQYF. The CDR3 bases are TGCAGCGCGGATTTGGCAGGCGCCCAACGGTCGTCCCAGTACTTC.

This clone has just a few counts. The V call is TRBV14, the J call TRBJ2-1; perhaps TRBD1 as D (6 bases). Germline CDR1 and CDR2: SGHDN and FVKESK. V lost 4 bases, J lost 7 bases, and 17 bases lay in between. This CDR3 is 15 amino acids long. The CDR3 spells CASSPFTGTRNEQFF. The CDR3 bases are TGTGCCAGCAGCCCTTTTACCGGGACACGAAATGAGCAGTTCTTC. Complete variable domain (other parts from reference TRBV14 and TRBJ2-1): EAGVTQFPSHSVIEKGQTVTLRCDPISGHDNLYWYRRVMGKEIKFLLHFVKESKQDESGMPNNRFLAERTGGTYSTLKVQPAELEDSGVYFCASSPFTGTRNEQFFGPGTRLTVL.

The rearrangement uses TRBV18 and TRBJ2-1; no definite D call. The CDR3 totals 15 residues. Per germline, CDR1 KGHSH and CDR2 LQKENI. Trimming took 3 bases from V and 9 from J, leaving 18 bases between them. The CDR3 nucleotides are TGTGCCAGCTCACCTGGACGTGGAACGGTCGGTGAGCAGTTCTTC. Translated: CASSPGRGTVGEQFF.

The J gene is TRBJ2-1, the V gene TRBV4-2; 10 bases agree with TRBD2. The ends lost 1 base at V and 8 bases at J; junction bases unmatched: 11. Germline CDR1 reads LGHNA; CDR2 reads YNFKEQ. This CDR3 spans 17 amino acids. The CDR3 here is CASSQGSSGRKVHEQFF. CDR3 bases: TGTGCCAGCAGCCAAGGGTCTAGCGGGAGAAAGGTTCATGAGCAGTTCTTC.

The rearrangement joins TRBV19 to TRBJ2-7; 11 nucleotides match TRBD1. This CDR3 is 13 amino acids long. The germline V gene has CDR1 LNHDA and CDR2 SQIVND (reference sequence). V lost 6 bases to trimming and J lost 3 bases; unmatched junction nucleotides: 1. The chain's CDR3 is CASRGTGGYEQYF. CDR3 DNA sequence: TGTGCCAGTAGAGGGACAGGGGGCTACGAGCAGTACTTC. The complete variable domain, with remaining parts taken from reference TRBV19 and TRBJ2-7, reads DGGITQSPKYLFRKEGQNVTLSCEQNLNHDAMYWYRQDPGQGLRLIYYSQIVNDFQKGDIAEGYSVSREKKESFPLTVTSAQKNPTAFYLCASRGTGGYEQYFGPGTRLTVT.

The chain employs TRBV30 and TRBJ1-1; D perhaps matches TRBD1 (5 bases). There are 13 residues in the CDR3. The germline V gene has CDR1 GTSNPN and CDR2 SVGIG (reference sequence). The ends were cut back, 1 base at V and 6 bases at J, with 12 bases in the middle. CDR3 residues: CAWSGRLGAEAFF. The CDR3 bases are TGTGCCTGGAGTGGCCGGCTAGGGGCTGAAGCTTTCTTT.

This sequence joins TRBV28 and TRBJ2-7; D not resolved. V gave up 4 bases and J gave up 2 bases, with 6 bases separating them. This CDR3 region has 12 residues. Germline CDR1 MDHEN, CDR2 SYDVKM. The CDR3 DNA reads as TGTGCCAGCAGTTCTCTCCCCTACGAGCAGTACTTC. This gives the protein CASSSLPYEQYF.

The J gene is TRBJ2-4, the V gene TRBV30; 7 bases align to TRBD1. Losses at the gene ends were 7 bases for V and 0 bases for J; bases not matched to a gene: 6. This CDR3 contains 14 residues. The germline CDR1 and CDR2 sequences are GTSNPN and SVGIG (reference sequence). The chain's CDR3 is CALGGPLAKNIQYF. The CDR3 DNA is TGTGCCTTAGGGGGCCCTCTAGCCAAAAACATTCAGTACTTC.

This chain connects TRBV9 to TRBJ2-5; D might be TRBD1 (7 bases). V was pared by 4 bases and J by 0 bases, with 25 bases between. Germline loops: CDR1 SGDLS, CDR2 YYNGEE. This CDR3 comprises 19 residues. This CDR3 is CASSPGVEGAATHQETQYF. The CDR3 region has the DNA TGTGCCAGCAGCCCCGGGGTGGAGGGGGCGGCCACCCACCAAGAGACCCAGTACTTC.

The chain carries TRBV14 and TRBJ2-5; 9 bases agree with TRBD2. The CDR3 length is 18 residues. The trim removed 4 bases at V and 0 bases at J, leaving 12 bases unmatched. Germline-derived CDR1 and CDR2 are SGHDN and FVKESK. The CDR3 sequence: CASSLMKTSSGNQETQYF. The CDR3 DNA reads TGTGCCAGCAGCCTAATGAAGACGTCTAGCGGGAACCAAGAGACCCAGTACTTC.

The chain joins TRBV7-2 to TRBJ1-4, with TRBD1 matching over 7 bases. The germline gives CDR1 SGHTA, CDR2 FQGNSA. The CDR3 runs 14 residues. With V trimmed by 5 bases and J by 8 bases, 8 bases remained unmatched. This CDR3 reads CASSGDRAREKLFF. In DNA, the CDR3 is TGTGCCAGCAGCGGAGACAGGGCTCGGGAAAAACTGTTTTTT.

The rearrangement links TRBV28 to TRBJ2-1, with D possibly TRBD2 on 6 matching bases. The CDR3 is 16 amino acids. V dropped 3 bases and J dropped 6 bases, with 18 bases sitting between them. Germline CDR1 reads MDHEN; CDR2 reads SYDVKM. CDR3 residues: CASSFQGLSGANEQFF. The CDR3 DNA sequence: TGTGCCAGCAGTTTCCAGGGACTCAGTGGCGCCAATGAGCAGTTCTTC.

The chain couples TRBV15 to TRBJ2-5, with 7 bases that match TRBD2. Trimming at V came to 1 base and at J to 0 bases, leaving 2 bases not matched to a gene. This CDR3 region has 15 residues. Germline V gene data show CDR1 as LNHNV and CDR2 as YYDKDF (reference sequence). CDR3 in amino acids: CATSRAGRYQETQYF. DNA for the CDR3: TGTGCCACCAGCAGAGCCGGGAGGTACCAAGAGACCCAGTACTTC.

The chain couples TRBV18 to TRBJ1-4; TRBD1 agrees at 8 bases. V lost 5 bases and J lost 3; bases outside the gene matches: 2. This CDR3 is built from 14 residues. Germline CDR1 and CDR2: KGHSH and LQKENI. CDR3 coding DNA: TGTGCCAGCTCAAGACAGGGGTCTAATGAAAAACTGTTTTTT. Its protein is CASSRQGSNEKLFF.

The CDR3 bases are TGTGCCAGCAGCGTCGAGGGGTGGGGCTCTGGAAACACCATATATTTT. Its protein is CASSVEGWGSGNTIYF. The chain joins TRBV9 to TRBJ1-3, with D tentatively TRBD1 (5 bases). Trimming took off 2 bases at V and 0 bases at J, with 12 bases between the two ends. Germline loops: CDR1 SGDLS, CDR2 YYNGEE. This CDR3 has 16 amino acids.

The chain links TRBV10-3 to TRBJ2-1; TRBD1 agrees at 10 bases. The CDR3 spans 16 residues. V shed 2 bases, J shed 8 bases, and the junction held 9 bases outside the gene matches. CDR1 and CDR2 from the germline V gene are ENHRY and SYGVKD. Here the CDR3 reads CAISEPRTGGGYEQFF. In nucleotides, the CDR3 is TGTGCCATCAGTGAGCCCCGGACAGGGGGTGGCTATGAGCAGTTCTTC.

The chain links TRBV7-2 to TRBJ1-2, with TRBD1 matching 8 bases. The V segment lost 5 bases and the J segment 2 bases; nucleotides outside the gene matches: 7. The length of the CDR3 is 15 residues. Germline V gene data show CDR1 as SGHTA and CDR2 as FQGNSA. CDR3 sequence (DNA): TGTGCCAGCAGCGTAGACAGGGGAGCAAACTATGGCTACACCTTC. Protein product: CASSVDRGANYGYTF.

This rearrangement joins TRBV2 to TRBJ2-3; no definite D call. CDR1 SNHLY and CDR2 FYNNEI come from the germline V gene. The CDR3 totals 13 residues. The germline V and J ends were trimmed by 11 bases and 2 bases, with 14 bases remaining between them. The CDR3 DNA sequence: TGTGCCGGCAATCGGTACCCCACAGATACGCAGTATTTT. This gives the protein CAGNRYPTDTQYF.

The rearrangement joins TRBV28 to TRBJ2-1, with D possibly being TRBD1 or TRBD2 (7 bases each). CDR1 is MDHEN and CDR2 is SYDVKM in the germline V gene. The CDR3 contains 14 residues. V was trimmed by 11 bases and J by 8 bases, leaving 22 bases between them. This CDR3 is CASKGRGLLDEQFF. CDR3 DNA: TGTGCCTCCAAGGGGAGGGGGCTTCTCGATGAGCAGTTCTTC. The whole variable domain, filled in from reference TRBV28 and TRBJ2-1, reads DVKVTQSSRYLVKRTGEKVFLECVQDMDHENMFWYRQDPGLGLRLIYFSYDVKMKEKGDIPEGYSVSREKKERFSLILESASTNQTSMYLCASKGRGLLDEQFFGPGTRLTVL.

The chain recombines TRBV6-6 with TRBJ2-7; D ambiguous. CDR1 and CDR2 (germline): MNHNY, SVGAGI (reference sequence). The V gene lost 0 bases and the J gene lost 5 bases, with 14 bases spanning the gap. The CDR3 length is 15 residues. CDR3 amino acids: CASSYSSIRIDEQYF. The CDR3 DNA is TGTGCCAGCAGTTACTCCTCGATCAGGATCGACGAGCAGTACTTC.

The chain has TRBV5-1 and TRBJ2-5; D may be TRBD1 (6 bases). CDR1 and CDR2 from the germline V gene are SGHRS and YFSETQ. With 2 bases removed from V and 1 base from J, the gap between germline ends came to 9 bases. CDR3 size: 14 residues. CDR3 sequence (DNA): TGCGCCAGCAGCTTAACAGGGTTCCAAGAGACCCAGTACTTC. It encodes CASSLTGFQETQYF. The full variable domain, in which reference TRBV5-1 and TRBJ2-5 provide the parts outside the CDR3, is KAGVTQTPRYLIKTRGQQVTLSCSPISGHRSVSWYQQTPGQGLQFLFEYFSETQRNKGNFPGRFSGRQFSNSRSEMNVSTLELGDSALYLCASSLTGFQETQYFGPGTRLLVL.